This entry is about one TCR beta chain. The data were taken from a study of blood T cell repertoires in COVID-19. Study summary: Samples came from the United States, Italy and Spain, spanning acute and convalescent COVID-19. Sample material is recorded as cDNA or gDNA derived from T cells, B-cell-depleted T cells, or PBMCs.

Source study methods: Amplification from reference gene primers served as the basis for estimated nucleated cell counts. Some clones are missing from TCRdb's copy, which holds only in-frame ones; the method was immunoSEQ multiplex PCR. V, J and clone size reflect that table, while D and trimming were determined from the DNA. Of 150,000 to 200,000 clones listed, 90% were seen once; the top ten hold approximately 0.48%. Germline loops: CDR1 LNHDA, CDR2 SQIVND (reference sequence). This CDR3 is built from 14 residues. Trimming took off 3 bases at V and 0 bases at J, with 6 bases between the two ends. This clonotype was obtained from a man aged 45-65 years with acute or convalescent COVID-19. The chain employs TRBV19 and TRBJ1-3; a weak D match, TRBD1 (5 bases). Sequenced material: peripheral blood. The CDR3 sequence: CASSIGGSGNTIYF. The CDR3 region has the DNA TGTGCCAGTAGTATCGGGGGCTCTGGAAACACCATATATTTT.